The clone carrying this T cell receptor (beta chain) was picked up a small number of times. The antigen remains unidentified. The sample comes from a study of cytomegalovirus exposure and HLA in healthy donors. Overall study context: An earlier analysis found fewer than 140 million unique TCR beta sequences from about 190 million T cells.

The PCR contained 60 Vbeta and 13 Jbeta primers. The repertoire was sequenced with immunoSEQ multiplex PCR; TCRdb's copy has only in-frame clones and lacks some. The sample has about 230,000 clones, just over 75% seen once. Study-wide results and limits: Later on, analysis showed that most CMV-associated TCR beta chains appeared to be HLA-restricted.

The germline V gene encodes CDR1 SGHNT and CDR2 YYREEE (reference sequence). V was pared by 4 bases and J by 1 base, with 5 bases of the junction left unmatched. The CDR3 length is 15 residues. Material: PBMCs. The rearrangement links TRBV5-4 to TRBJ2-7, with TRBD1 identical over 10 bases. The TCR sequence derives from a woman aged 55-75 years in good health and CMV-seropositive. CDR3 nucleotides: TGTGCCAGCAGCCACCGGGACAGGGGATCCTACGAGCAGTACTTC. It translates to CASSHRDRGSYEQYF.